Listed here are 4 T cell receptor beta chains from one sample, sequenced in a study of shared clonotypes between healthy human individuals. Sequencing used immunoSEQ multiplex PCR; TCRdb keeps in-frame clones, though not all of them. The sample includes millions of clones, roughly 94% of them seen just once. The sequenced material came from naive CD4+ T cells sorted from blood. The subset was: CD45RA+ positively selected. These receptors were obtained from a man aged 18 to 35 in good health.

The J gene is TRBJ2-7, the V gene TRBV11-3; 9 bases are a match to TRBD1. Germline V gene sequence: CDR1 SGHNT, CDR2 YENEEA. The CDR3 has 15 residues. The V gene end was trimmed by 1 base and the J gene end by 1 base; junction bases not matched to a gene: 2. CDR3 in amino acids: CASSLADRGSYEQYF. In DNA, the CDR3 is TGTGCCAGCAGCTTAGCGGACAGGGGATCCTACGAGCAGTACTTC.

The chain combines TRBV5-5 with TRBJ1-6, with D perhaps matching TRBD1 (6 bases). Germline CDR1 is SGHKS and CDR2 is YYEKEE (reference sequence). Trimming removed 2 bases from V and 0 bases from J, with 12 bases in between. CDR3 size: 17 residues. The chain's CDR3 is CASSFGQYSSYNSPLHF. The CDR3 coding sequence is TGTGCCAGCAGCTTTGGACAGTATAGCTCCTATAATTCACCCCTCCACTTT.

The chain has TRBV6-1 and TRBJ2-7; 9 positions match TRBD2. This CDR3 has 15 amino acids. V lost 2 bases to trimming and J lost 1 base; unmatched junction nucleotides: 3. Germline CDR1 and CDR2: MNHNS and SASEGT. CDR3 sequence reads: CASSERGLASYEQYF. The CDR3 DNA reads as TGTGCCAGCAGTGAACGGGGACTAGCTTCCTACGAGCAGTACTTC.

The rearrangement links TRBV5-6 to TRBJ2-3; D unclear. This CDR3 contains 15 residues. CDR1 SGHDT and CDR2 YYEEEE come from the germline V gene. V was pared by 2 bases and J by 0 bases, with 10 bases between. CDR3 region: CASSLAPLSTDTQYF. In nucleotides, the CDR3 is TGTGCCAGCAGCTTAGCGCCTCTTAGCACAGATACGCAGTATTTT.